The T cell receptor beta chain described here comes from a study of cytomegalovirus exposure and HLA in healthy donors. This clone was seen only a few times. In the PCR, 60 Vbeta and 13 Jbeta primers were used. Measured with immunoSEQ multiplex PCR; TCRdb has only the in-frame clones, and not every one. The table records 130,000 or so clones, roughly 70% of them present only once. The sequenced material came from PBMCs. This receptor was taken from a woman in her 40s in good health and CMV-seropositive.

The DNA for the CDR3 is TGTGCCAGCAGCGTGACGGACAGTAGCTATGGCTACACCTTC. This encodes CASSVTDSSYGYTF. The rearrangement links TRBV9 to TRBJ1-2; D is perhaps TRBD1 (6 bases). This CDR3 spans 14 amino acids. Trimming pared 2 bases from V and 4 bases from J, leaving 12 bases between. The V gene's germline CDR1 is SGDLS and CDR2 YYNGEE.